The rows below give T cell receptor beta chains drawn from one sample of a study of early T cells in non-severe SARS-CoV-2 infection. Each CDR3 protein gets one entry after TCRdb re-called the 5' RACE reads with MiXCR. This sample has 100,000 to 130,000 distinct CDR3 sequences, with around an eighth found just once. The sequencing input was whole blood. The receptor set was obtained from an adult who was a healthcare worker with PCR-confirmed SARS-CoV-2 infection or an uninfected control (not recorded which). The CDR3 runs from the conserved cysteine through the conserved F or W. Each record gives: J gene, CDR3 length, D gene, clone size, V gene, CDR3 DNA, CDR3 protein. The D gene is left open where the match is weak. Only some rows state a clone size, as once, few, many or a class for expanded clones.

TRBJ2-3,15,-,few,TRBV11-2,TGTGCCAGCAGCTTACGGGGAAAGGGAACAGATACGCAGTATTTT,CASSLRGKGTDTQYF
TRBJ1-1,11,TRBD1,many,TRBV10-1,TGCGCCAGCAGTGACGGGACAGGGGTGATCTTT,CASSDGTGVIF
TRBJ2-7,15,TRBD1,few,TRBV20-1,TGCAGTGCTAGAGCCCGGACAGGGGCTTTCCACGAGCAGTACTTC,CSARARTGAFHEQYF
TRBJ2-7,14,TRBD1,-,TRBV12-3/TRBV12-4,TGTGCCAGCAGTCGAGGACAGGGGATCTACGAGCAGTACTTC,CASSRGQGIYEQYF
TRBJ2-5,15,-,-,TRBV7-8,TGTGCCAGCAGCTTAAGGGCAGGGATGGCGGAGACCCAGTACTTC,CASSLRAGMAETQYF
TRBJ2-7,14,TRBD1,-,TRBV9,TGTGCCAGCAGCGCAGAAATGGACAGGGGGGAGCAGTACTTC,CASSAEMDRGEQYF
TRBJ2-2,14,-,many,TRBV3-1,TGTGCCAGCAGCCAAGGGGGTAGCACCGGGGAGCTGTTTTTT,CASSQGGSTGELFF
TRBJ2-1,13,-,-,TRBV25-1,TGTGCCAGCACGGGGTGGGGTTCCGGTGAGCAGTTCTTC,CASTGWGSGEQFF
TRBJ2-2,11,-,few,TRBV6-5,TGTGCCAGCAGTTACGGCGGGGAGCTGTTTTTT,CASSYGGELFF
TRBJ2-7,14,-,-,TRBV24-1,TGTGCCACCAGTTCCTCTCGAGGGACCTACGAGCAGTACTTC,CATSSSRGTYEQYF
TRBJ1-4,13,-,-,TRBV18,TGTGCCAGCTCACCCTCATTGGGTGAAAAACTGTTTTTT,CASSPSLGEKLFF
TRBJ2-3,13,-,-,TRBV7-9,TGTGCCAGCAGCTCCCAATTGTTAGATACGCAGTATTTT,CASSSQLLDTQYF
TRBJ2-2,15,-,-,TRBV20-1,TGCAGTGCTCCCCCGGCGCAGGCTAACACCGGGGAGCTGTTTTTT,CSAPPAQANTGELFF
TRBJ1-6,18,TRBD1,-,TRBV5-5,TGTGCCAGCAGCCCTGGGACAGGGGCGATTCCTTATAATTCACCCCTCCACTTT,CASSPGTGAIPYNSPLHF
TRBJ2-2,15,TRBD2,many,TRBV30,TGTGCCTCGCCCCTGGGACTAGCGGGGGGGCGGGAGCTGTTTTTT,CASPLGLAGGRELFF
TRBJ1-1,14,-,-,TRBV11-3,TGTGCCAGCAGCTGGACGAAGCTAAGGCCTGAAGCTTTCTTT,CASSWTKLRPEAFF
TRBJ2-7,15,-,-,TRBV7-3,TGTGCCAGCAGCTTGTCGGGCAGGAGCTCCTACGAGCAGTACTTC,CASSLSGRSSYEQYF
TRBJ1-2,13,-,many,TRBV3-1,TGTGCCAGCAGCCCGATAGAGGGTCGGGGCTACACCTTC,CASSPIEGRGYTF
TRBJ2-7,17,TRBD2,many,TRBV5-5,TGTGCCAGCAGCTTCTTGCCCATGGGCGCAGGGAGGGACGAGCAGTACTTC,CASSFLPMGAGRDEQYF
TRBJ2-5,14,-,-,TRBV6-2/TRBV6-3,TGTGCCAGCAGGAATTTGAGTAGTTGGGAGACCCAGTACTTC,CASRNLSSWETQYF
TRBJ2-7,14,-,many,TRBV28,TGTGCCAGCAGCCCTCGACAACCGGTGAAGAAGCAGTACTTC,CASSPRQPVKKQYF
TRBJ2-7,15,TRBD2,many,TRBV20-1,TGCAGTGCTAGAGATCTCGTTAGCGGGACCAGGAAGCAGTACTTC,CSARDLVSGTRKQYF
TRBJ2-7,14,-,many,TRBV29-1,TGCAGCGTCGTAACCGGGACATTCCTCTACGAGCAGTACTTC,CSVVTGTFLYEQYF
TRBJ1-2,12,TRBD1,-,TRBV2,TGTGCCACCGACAGGGCTCAGGATGGCTACACCTTC,CATDRAQDGYTF
TRBJ2-1,14,TRBD2,many,TRBV19,TGTGCCAGTAGTATTAAAGCGGGAGTCAATGAGCAGTTCTTC,CASSIKAGVNEQFF
TRBJ2-1,15,TRBD2,-,TRBV9,TGTGCCAGCAGCGACAGACTAGCGGGCATCAATGAGCAGTTCTTC,CASSDRLAGINEQFF
TRBJ1-4,15,-,few,TRBV5-1,TGCGCCAGCAGCTTGTTCAGGGGACCTAATGAAAAACTGTTTTTT,CASSLFRGPNEKLFF
TRBJ2-5,13,-,many,TRBV20-1,TGCAGTGCTAGAATAGGGCTCTTAGAGACCCAGTACTTC,CSARIGLLETQYF
TRBJ2-1,15,TRBD2,many,TRBV12-3/TRBV12-4,TGTGCCAGCAGTACTAGCGGGAAGGCCTACAATGAGCAGTTCTTC,CASSTSGKAYNEQFF
TRBJ1-5,14,-,-,TRBV6-5,TGTGCCAGCTCGACAGCTTATAGCAATCAGCCCCAGCATTTT,CASSTAYSNQPQHF
TRBJ2-4,14,-,few,TRBV7-8,TGTGCCAGCAGCTTACGTCAGGGCCAAAACATTCAGTACTTC,CASSLRQGQNIQYF
TRBJ2-5,12,-,-,TRBV20-1,TGCAGTGCTGGACTAAAGCAAGAGACCCAGTACTTC,CSAGLKQETQYF
TRBJ2-1,13,-,-,TRBV29-1,TGCAGCGTCGACGGGGGAATTTACAATGAGCAGTTCTTC,CSVDGGIYNEQFF
TRBJ2-3,15,TRBD1,few,TRBV6-1,TGTGCCAGCACCTCCAGAGGGACAGTAGGAGATACGCAGTATTTT,CASTSRGTVGDTQYF
TRBJ2-1,19,TRBD2,-,TRBV29-1,TGCAGCGTTGAAGGGAAATTAACTAGCGGGGGGGCCTCGTACAATGAGCAGTTCTTC,CSVEGKLTSGGASYNEQFF
TRBJ1-1,15,-,many,TRBV11-2,TGTGCCAGCAGCTTAATAGGGTACGGGAACACTGAAGCTTTCTTT,CASSLIGYGNTEAFF
TRBJ1-6,14,TRBD1,few,TRBV6-6,TGTGCCAGCGAGGGACAGGTCTATAATTCACCCCTCCACTTT,CASEGQVYNSPLHF
TRBJ1-3,15,-,-,TRBV20-1,TGCAGTGCTAGAGACCGGGTCCGCTCTGGAAACACCATATATTTT,CSARDRVRSGNTIYF
TRBJ1-2,13,TRBD1,few,TRBV12-3/TRBV12-4,TGTGCCAGCAGCCCCAGGGGGCTAGATGGCTACACCTTC,CASSPRGLDGYTF
TRBJ2-7,14,-,-,TRBV29-1,TGCAGCGTTGCCCGGGACCCAGCTTCGGGTGAGCAGTACTTC,CSVARDPASGEQYF
TRBJ2-3,14,-,many,TRBV7-9,TGTGCCAGCAGCCTTATTTACCCAGGTGATACGCAGTATTTT,CASSLIYPGDTQYF
TRBJ2-3,16,-,few,TRBV5-1,TGCGCCAGCAGCTTGGAAGGCGGGGCCCTCACAGATACGCAGTATTTT,CASSLEGGALTDTQYF
TRBJ2-5,14,TRBD1,many,TRBV5-1,TGCGCCAGCAGCTTGCAACAGGGGGCGGAGACCCAGTACTTC,CASSLQQGAETQYF